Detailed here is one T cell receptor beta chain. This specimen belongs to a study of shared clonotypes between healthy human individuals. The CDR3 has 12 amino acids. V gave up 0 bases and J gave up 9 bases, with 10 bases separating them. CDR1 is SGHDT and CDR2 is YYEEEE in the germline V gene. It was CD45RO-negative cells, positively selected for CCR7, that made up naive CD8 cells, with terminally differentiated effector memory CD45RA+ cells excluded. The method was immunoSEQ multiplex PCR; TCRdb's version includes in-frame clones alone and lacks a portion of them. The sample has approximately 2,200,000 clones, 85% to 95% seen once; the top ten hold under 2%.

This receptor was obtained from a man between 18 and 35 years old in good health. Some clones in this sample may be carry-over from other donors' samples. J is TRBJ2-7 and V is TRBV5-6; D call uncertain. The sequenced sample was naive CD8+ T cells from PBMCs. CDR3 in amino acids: CASSLGSGGQYF. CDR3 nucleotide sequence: TGTGCCAGCAGCTTGGGTTCTGGCGGGCAGTACTTC.